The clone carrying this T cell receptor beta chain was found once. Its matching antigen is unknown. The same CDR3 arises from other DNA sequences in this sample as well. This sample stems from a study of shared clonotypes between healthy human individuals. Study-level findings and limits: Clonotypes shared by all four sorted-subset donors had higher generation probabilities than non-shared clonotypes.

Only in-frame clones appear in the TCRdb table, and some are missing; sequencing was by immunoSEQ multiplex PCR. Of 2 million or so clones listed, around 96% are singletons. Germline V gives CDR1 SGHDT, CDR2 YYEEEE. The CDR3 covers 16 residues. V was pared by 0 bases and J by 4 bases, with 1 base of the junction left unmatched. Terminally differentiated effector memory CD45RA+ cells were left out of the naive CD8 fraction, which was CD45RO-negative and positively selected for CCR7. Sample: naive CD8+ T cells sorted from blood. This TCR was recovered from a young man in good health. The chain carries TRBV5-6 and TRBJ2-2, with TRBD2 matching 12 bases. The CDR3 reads CASSLGLAGATGELFF. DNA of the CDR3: TGTGCCAGCAGCTTGGGACTAGCGGGGGCCACCGGGGAGCTGTTTTTT.